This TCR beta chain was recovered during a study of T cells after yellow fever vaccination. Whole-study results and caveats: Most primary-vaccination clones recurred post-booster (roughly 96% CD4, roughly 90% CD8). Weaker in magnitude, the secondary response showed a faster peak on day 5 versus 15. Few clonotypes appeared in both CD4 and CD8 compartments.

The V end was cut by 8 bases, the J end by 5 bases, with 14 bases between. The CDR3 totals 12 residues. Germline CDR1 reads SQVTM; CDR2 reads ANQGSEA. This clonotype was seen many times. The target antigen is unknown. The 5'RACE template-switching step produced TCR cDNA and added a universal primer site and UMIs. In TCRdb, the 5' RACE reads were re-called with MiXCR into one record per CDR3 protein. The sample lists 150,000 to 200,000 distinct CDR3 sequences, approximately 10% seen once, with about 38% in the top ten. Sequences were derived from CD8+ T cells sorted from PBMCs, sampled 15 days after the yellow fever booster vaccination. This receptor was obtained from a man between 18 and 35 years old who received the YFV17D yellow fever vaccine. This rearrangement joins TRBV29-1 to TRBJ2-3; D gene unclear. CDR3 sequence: CSPERTGDTQYF. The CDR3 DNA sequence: TGCAGCCCCGAGAGGACGGGAGATACGCAGTATTTT.